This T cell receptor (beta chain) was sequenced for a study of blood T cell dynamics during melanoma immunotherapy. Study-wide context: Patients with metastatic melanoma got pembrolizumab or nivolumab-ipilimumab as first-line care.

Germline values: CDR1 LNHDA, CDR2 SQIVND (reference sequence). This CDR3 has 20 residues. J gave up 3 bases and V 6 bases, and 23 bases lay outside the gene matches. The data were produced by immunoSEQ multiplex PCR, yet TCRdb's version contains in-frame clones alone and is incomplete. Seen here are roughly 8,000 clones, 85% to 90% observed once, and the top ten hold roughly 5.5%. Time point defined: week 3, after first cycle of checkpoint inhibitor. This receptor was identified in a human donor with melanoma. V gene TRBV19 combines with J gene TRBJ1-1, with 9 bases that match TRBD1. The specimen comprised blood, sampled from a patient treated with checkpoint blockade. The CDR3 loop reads CASRLTEGTGKSREDTEAFF. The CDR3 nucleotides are TGTGCCAGTAGGCTCACGGAGGGGACAGGGAAAAGTAGAGAAGACACTGAAGCTTTCTTT.